There are a few counts of the clone carrying this T cell receptor beta chain. The CDR3 has 15 amino acids. Trimming took 7 bases from V and 5 from J; bases not matched to a gene: 12. Via MiXCR, TCRdb re-called the RT-PCR reads, giving one row per CDR3 protein. The sample consists of under 200,000 distinct CDR3 sequences, 24% of them appearing once. This record belongs to a study of patients and donors after allogeneic stem cell transplantation. This clonotype was obtained from a human donor who was either an allogeneic HSCT recipient or a stem cell or donor lymphocyte infusion donor (not recorded which). It is not recorded whose cells these are; they may come from a transplant donor. The source material was blood, either unsorted or a sorted T cell fraction (not recorded which). V gene TRBV12-3 or TRBV12-4 combines with J gene TRBJ1-2; the match to TRBD1 covers 8 bases. DNA of the CDR3: TGTGCCAGCACCCTCACTACAGGGGGTCCTTATGGCTACACCTTC. Its translation: CASTLTTGGPYGYTF.